These 8 T cell receptor beta chains were sequenced from one sample in a study of cytomegalovirus exposure and HLA in healthy donors. 60 Vbeta and 13 Jbeta primers were used in PCR. The table came from immunoSEQ multiplex PCR; TCRdb's copy has only in-frame clones and leaves some out. The sample includes over 150,000 clones, over 80% of them seen just once. The sequenced sample was PBMCs. Receptors were obtained from a boy aged 2 to 10 in good health and CMV-seronegative.

The chain recombines TRBV5-1 with TRBJ1-1; D is unclear. Trimming left V 2 bases short and J 1 base short, with 6 bases between. Germline loops: CDR1 SGHRS, CDR2 YFSETQ. The CDR3 covers 13 residues. The CDR3 sequence is CASSFTENTEAFF. The CDR3 DNA follows: TGCGCCAGCAGCTTTACAGAGAACACTGAAGCTTTCTTT.

CDR3 nucleotides: TGTGCCAGCAGTCCTCGAGTGAGCTACGAGCAGTACTTC. Translating it yields CASSPRVSYEQYF. The V call is TRBV13, the J call TRBJ2-7; D unresolved. Germline CDR1 is PRHDT and CDR2 is FYEKMQ (reference sequence). This CDR3 has 13 amino acids. V was shortened by 6 bases and J by 3 bases, with 12 bases between the two germline ends.

The chain recombines TRBV15 with TRBJ1-2; D not resolved. This CDR3 contains 14 residues. Germline CDR1 is LNHNV and CDR2 is YYDKDF (reference sequence). The V end was cut by 1 base, the J end by 3 bases, with 9 bases between. CDR3 in amino acids: CATSRAETDYGYTF. CDR3 in DNA: TGTGCCACCAGCAGAGCCGAAACGGACTATGGCTACACCTTC.

This sequence joins TRBV6-6 and TRBJ2-7; TRBD1 is a possible D gene (5 bases). V was shortened by 0 bases and J by 0 bases, with 6 bases between the two germline ends. Germline CDR1 and CDR2: MNHNY and SVGAGI (reference sequence). The CDR3 is 14 amino acids. CDR3 region: CASSYSDTSYEQYF. CDR3 sequence (DNA): TGTGCCAGCAGTTACTCGGACACCTCCTACGAGCAGTACTTC.

CDR3 amino acids: CAISEGSGYNEQFF. The CDR3, as DNA: TGTGCCATCAGTGAAGGGAGCGGCTACAATGAGCAGTTCTTC. The chain joins TRBV10-3 to TRBJ2-1; TRBD2 is a possible D gene (5 bases). The V end was cut by 3 bases, the J end by 3 bases, with 9 bases between. The CDR3 spans 14 residues. The germline V gene encodes CDR1 ENHRY and CDR2 SYGVKD.

The J gene is TRBJ2-6, the V gene TRBV13, with a tentative D call TRBD1 (6 bases). This CDR3 region has 15 residues. V shed 2 bases and J shed 4 bases, with 9 bases lying between them. Germline V gives CDR1 PRHDT, CDR2 FYEKMQ (reference sequence). In DNA form, the CDR3 reads TGTGCCAGCAGCTTACGAGGGACAGGGGCCAACGTCCTGACTTTC. It is translated as CASSLRGTGANVLTF.

This clone came up a few times. V gene TRBV20-1 combines with J gene TRBJ1-2; a possible D gene is TRBD1 (5 bases). Germline V gives CDR1 DFQATT, CDR2 SNEGSKA (reference sequence). This CDR3 has 11 amino acids. Trimming pared 6 bases from V and 1 base from J, leaving 6 bases between. In DNA, the CDR3 is TGCAGTGCCCAGGGTAACTATGGCTACACCTTC. Translating it yields CSAQGNYGYTF.

The chain uses TRBV5-1 and TRBJ2-3; no clear D. This CDR3 comprises 17 residues. V lost 0 bases and J lost 2, with 16 bases in between. CDR1 SGHRS and CDR2 YFSETQ come from the germline V gene. CDR3 sequence reads: CASSLDVHSKATDTQYF. The CDR3 region has the DNA TGCGCCAGCAGCTTGGACGTGCACAGTAAAGCCACAGATACGCAGTATTTT.